This TCR beta chain was identified in a study of blood T cell repertoires in COVID-19. Across the study: Specimens from acute and convalescent COVID-19 originated in the United States, Italy and Spain.

The repertoire was sequenced with immunoSEQ multiplex PCR; TCRdb's copy has only in-frame clones and lacks some. The table shows roughly 190,000 clones, with 80% to 85% occurring only once. This CDR3 has 13 amino acids. Germline values: CDR1 SQVTM, CDR2 ANQGSEA. Trimming cost V 5 bases and J 8 bases; bases outside gene matches: 6. Sequencing was carried out using peripheral blood. The V and J genes are TRBV29-1 and TRBJ1-4; 9 positions match TRBD1. This clonotype originated in a woman aged 40 to 55 with acute or convalescent COVID-19. The CDR3 spells CSVRTGVSEKLFF. CDR3 bases: TGCAGCGTTAGGACAGGGGTGAGCGAAAAACTGTTTTTT.